The rows below give T cell receptor beta chains drawn from one sample of a study of T cells in Graves' hyperthyroidism and ophthalmopathy. TCRdb re-called the multiplex PCR reads with MiXCR, one entry per CDR3 protein. The data show 350,000 or so distinct CDR3 sequences, with 15% to 20% seen just once and roughly a sixth held by the top ten. The specimen was blood. These receptor sequences come from a woman aged 40 to 49 with Graves' ophthalmopathy. CDR3s include the opening cysteine and the closing phenylalanine or tryptophan. D genes are given only for firm matches. Not all rows give a size; the values are once, few, many and, for expanded clones, a class.

J gene | V gene | D gene | clone size | CDR3 DNA | CDR3 protein
TRBJ2-7 | TRBV20-1 | TRBD2 | - | TGCAGTGCTAGATTTCCTAGCGGCGAGCAGTACTTC | CSARFPSGEQYF
TRBJ1-2 | TRBV28 | - | many | TGTGCCACCCAACGGCCCCGGGGACCTGACTATGGCTACACCTTC | CATQRPRGPDYGYTF
TRBJ2-7 | TRBV5-1 | TRBD2 | many | TGCGCCAGCAGCGGACACTCCGGGACTAGCGAATACGAGCAGTACTTC | CASSGHSGTSEYEQYF
TRBJ1-3 | TRBV11-2 | - | many | TGTGCCAGCAGCTTAAGGGGTTCGGGGGTCTCTGGAAACACCATATATTTT | CASSLRGSGVSGNTIYF
TRBJ2-5 | TRBV14 | TRBD1 | many | TGTGCCAGCAGACTACAGGGGCAAGAGACCCAGTACTTC | CASRLQGQETQYF
TRBJ2-2 | TRBV6-1 | TRBD2 | many | TGTGCCAGCCAGGAGGGTCCGGGACTAGCCGGGGAGCTGTTTTTT | CASQEGPGLAGELFF
TRBJ2-7 | TRBV7-2 | - | many | TGTGCCAGCAGCTTAAGACACAGCTCCTACGAGCAGTACTTC | CASSLRHSSYEQYF
TRBJ2-4 | TRBV2 | - | - | TGTGCCAGCACCCAGGATTTAGCCAAAAACATTCAGTACTTC | CASTQDLAKNIQYF
TRBJ1-2 | TRBV4-1 | TRBD1 | many | TGCGCCAGCAGTCCTGCAGGGGGCGGGACGTATGGCTACACCTTC | CASSPAGGGTYGYTF
TRBJ1-3 | TRBV6-5 | - | many | TGTGCCAGCAGTTACGCCCCCGATCCCTCTGGAAACACCATATATTTT | CASSYAPDPSGNTIYF
TRBJ2-7 | TRBV7-2 | - | many | TGTGCCAGCAGCTTAGCCCTCAATCCAGGCCTACCCTACGAGCAGTACTTC | CASSLALNPGLPYEQYF
TRBJ1-2 | TRBV28 | - | many | TGTGCCAGCAGTCCCAGTGGCAGGAACTATGGCTACACCTTC | CASSPSGRNYGYTF
TRBJ1-1 | TRBV6-2/TRBV6-3 | TRBD1 | many | TGTGCCAGCAGTCCTCATTCAGGGGGCGTGAACACTGAAGCTTTCTTT | CASSPHSGGVNTEAFF
TRBJ2-7 | TRBV7-2 | - | many | TGTGCCAGCAGCTGGCGACTCTCCTACGAGCAGTACTTC | CASSWRLSYEQYF
TRBJ2-2 | TRBV28 | - | many | TGTGCCAGCAGTCCGAGGGTGCGGGATCGGACCGGGGAGCTGTTTTTT | CASSPRVRDRTGELFF